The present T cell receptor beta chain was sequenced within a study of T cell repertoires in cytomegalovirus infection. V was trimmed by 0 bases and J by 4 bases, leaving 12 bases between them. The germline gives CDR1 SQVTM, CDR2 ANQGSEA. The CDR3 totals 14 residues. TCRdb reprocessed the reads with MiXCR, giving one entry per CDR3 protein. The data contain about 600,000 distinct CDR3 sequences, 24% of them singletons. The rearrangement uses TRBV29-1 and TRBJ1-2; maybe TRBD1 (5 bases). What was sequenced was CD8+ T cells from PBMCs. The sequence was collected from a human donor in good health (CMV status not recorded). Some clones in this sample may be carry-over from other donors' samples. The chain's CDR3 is CSVEDGGGVYGYTF. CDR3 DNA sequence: TGCAGCGTTGAAGATGGGGGGGGTGTCTATGGCTACACCTTC. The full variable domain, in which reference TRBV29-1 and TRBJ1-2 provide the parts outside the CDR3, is SAVISQKPSRDICQRGTSLTIQCQVDSQVTMMFWYRQQPGQSLTLIATANQGSEATYESGFVIDKFPISRPNLTFSTLTVSNMSPEDSSIYLCSVEDGGGVYGYTFGSGTRLTVV.